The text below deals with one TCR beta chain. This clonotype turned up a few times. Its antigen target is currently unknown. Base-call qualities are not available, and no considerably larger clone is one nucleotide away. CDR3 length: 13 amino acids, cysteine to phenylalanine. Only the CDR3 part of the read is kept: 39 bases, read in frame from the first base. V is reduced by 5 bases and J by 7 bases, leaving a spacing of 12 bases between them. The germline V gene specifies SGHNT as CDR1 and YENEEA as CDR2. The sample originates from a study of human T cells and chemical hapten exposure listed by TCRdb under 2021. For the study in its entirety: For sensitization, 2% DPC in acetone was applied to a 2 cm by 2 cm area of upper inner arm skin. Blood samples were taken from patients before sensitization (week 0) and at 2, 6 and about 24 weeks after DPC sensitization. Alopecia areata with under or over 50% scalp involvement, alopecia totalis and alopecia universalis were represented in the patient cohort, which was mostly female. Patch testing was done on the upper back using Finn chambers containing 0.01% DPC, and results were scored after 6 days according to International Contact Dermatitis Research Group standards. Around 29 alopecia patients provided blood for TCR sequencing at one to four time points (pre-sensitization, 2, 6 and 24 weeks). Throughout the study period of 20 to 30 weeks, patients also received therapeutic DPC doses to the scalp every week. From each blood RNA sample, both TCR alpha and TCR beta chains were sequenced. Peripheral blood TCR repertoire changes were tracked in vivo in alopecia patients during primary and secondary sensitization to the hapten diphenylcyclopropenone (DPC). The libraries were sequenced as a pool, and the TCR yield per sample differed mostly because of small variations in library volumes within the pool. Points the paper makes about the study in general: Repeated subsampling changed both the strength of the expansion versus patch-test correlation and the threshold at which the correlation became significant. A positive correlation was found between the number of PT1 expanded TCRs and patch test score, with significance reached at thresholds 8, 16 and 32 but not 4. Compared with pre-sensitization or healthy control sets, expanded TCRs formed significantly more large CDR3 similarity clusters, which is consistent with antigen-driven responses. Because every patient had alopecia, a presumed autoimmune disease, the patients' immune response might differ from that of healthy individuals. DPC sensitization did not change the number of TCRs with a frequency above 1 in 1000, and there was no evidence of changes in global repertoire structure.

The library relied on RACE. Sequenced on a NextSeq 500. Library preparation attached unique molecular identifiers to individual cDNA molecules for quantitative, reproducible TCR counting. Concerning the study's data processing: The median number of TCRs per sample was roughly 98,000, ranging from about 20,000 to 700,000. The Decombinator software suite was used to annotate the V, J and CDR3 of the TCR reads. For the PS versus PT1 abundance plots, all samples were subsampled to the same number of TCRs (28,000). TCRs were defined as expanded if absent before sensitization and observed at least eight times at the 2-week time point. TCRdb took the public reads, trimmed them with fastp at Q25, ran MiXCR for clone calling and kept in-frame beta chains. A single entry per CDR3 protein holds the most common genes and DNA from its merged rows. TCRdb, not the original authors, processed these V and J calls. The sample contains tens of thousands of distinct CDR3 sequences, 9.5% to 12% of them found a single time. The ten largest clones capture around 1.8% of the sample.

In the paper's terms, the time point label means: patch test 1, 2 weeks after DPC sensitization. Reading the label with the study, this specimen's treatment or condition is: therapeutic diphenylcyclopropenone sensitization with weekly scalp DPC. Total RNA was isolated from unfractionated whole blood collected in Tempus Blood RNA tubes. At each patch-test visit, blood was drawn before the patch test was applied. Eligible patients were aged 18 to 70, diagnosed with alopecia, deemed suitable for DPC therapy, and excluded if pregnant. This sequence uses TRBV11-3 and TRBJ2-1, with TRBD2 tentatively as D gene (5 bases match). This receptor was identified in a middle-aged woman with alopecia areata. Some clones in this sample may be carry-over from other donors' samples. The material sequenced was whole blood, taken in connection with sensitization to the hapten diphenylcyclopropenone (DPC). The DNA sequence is TGTGCCAGCAGCCCGTTCCGGGGAAATGAGCAGTTCTTC. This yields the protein CASSPFRGNEQFF.